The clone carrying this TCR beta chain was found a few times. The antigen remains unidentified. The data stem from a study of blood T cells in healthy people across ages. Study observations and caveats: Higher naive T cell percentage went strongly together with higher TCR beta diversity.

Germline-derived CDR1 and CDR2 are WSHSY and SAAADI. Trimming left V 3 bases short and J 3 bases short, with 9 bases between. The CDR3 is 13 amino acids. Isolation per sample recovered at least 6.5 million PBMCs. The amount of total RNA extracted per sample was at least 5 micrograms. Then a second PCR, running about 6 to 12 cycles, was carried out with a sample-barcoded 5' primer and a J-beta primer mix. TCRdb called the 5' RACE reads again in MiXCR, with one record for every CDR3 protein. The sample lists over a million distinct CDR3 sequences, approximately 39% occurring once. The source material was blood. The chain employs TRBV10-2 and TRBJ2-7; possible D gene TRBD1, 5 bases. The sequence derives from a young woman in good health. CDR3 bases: TGCGCCAGCAGTGACCCAGGGTTCTACGAGCAGTACTTC. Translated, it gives CASSDPGFYEQYF.